The 6 T cell receptor beta chains below all came from one sample that was sequenced in a study of blood T cell repertoires in COVID-19. The assay was immunoSEQ multiplex PCR, and TCRdb's table has in-frame clones only and misses some. Here the sample spans about 120,000 clones, around three quarters being singletons. Input material: peripheral blood. These receptor sequences come from a woman of 80 years or more with acute or convalescent COVID-19.

The chain links TRBV19 to TRBJ2-5; 8 bases align to TRBD2. This CDR3 has 15 residues. CDR1 is LNHDA and CDR2 is SQIVND in the germline V gene (reference sequence). V lost 6 bases and J lost 2; bases outside the gene matches: 8. The CDR3 spells CASRSTSGGQETQYF. The CDR3 DNA follows: TGTGCCAGTAGATCAACTAGCGGAGGACAAGAGACCCAGTACTTC.

J is TRBJ1-2 and V is TRBV5-4, with TRBD1 identical over 8 bases. This CDR3 is built from 13 residues. Trimming cost V 4 bases and J 3 bases; bases outside gene matches: 2. Germline CDR1 and CDR2: SGHNT and YYREEE (reference sequence). The CDR3 bases are TGTGCCAGCAGCCCGGGACAGGACTATGGCTACACCTTC. Its translation: CASSPGQDYGYTF.

J is TRBJ1-2 and V is TRBV11-2; D gene uncertain. The CDR3 has 12 residues. Looked up from germline, CDR1 is SGHAT and CDR2 is FQNNGV. Trimming shortened V by 3 bases and J by 5 bases, and 7 bases separated the two germline ends. The CDR3 is CASSFQNYGYTF. The CDR3 DNA reads TGTGCCAGCAGCTTCCAAAATTATGGCTACACCTTC. The full variable domain, its missing parts supplied by reference TRBV11-2 and TRBJ1-2, is EAGVAQSPRYKIIEKRQSVAFWCNPISGHATLYWYQQILGQGPKLLIQFQNNGVVDDSQLPKDRFSAERLKGVDSTLKIQPAKLEDSAVYLCASSFQNYGYTFGSGTRLTVV.

This chain connects TRBV24-1 to TRBJ2-7; D may be TRBD1 (6 bases). V was clipped by 4 bases and J by 2 bases, with 11 bases between them. Germline V lookup: CDR1 KGHDR, CDR2 SFDVKD. This CDR3 is built from 14 residues. The CDR3 nucleotides read TGTGCCACCAGTGACACAGGGCCGACCTACGAGCAGTACTTC. Translated, it gives CATSDTGPTYEQYF.

J is TRBJ1-2 and V is TRBV20-1, with TRBD1 identical over 7 bases. V lost 7 bases and J lost 6; bases outside the gene matches: 2. This CDR3 has 10 amino acids. Germline V gives CDR1 DFQATT, CDR2 SNEGSKA (reference sequence). CDR3 nucleotide sequence: TGCAGTGGGGACAGAAATGGCTACACCTTC. Protein: CSGDRNGYTF.

The chain recombines TRBV7-2 with TRBJ1-6; 7 bases fit TRBD1. Germline V gene sequence: CDR1 SGHTA, CDR2 FQGNSA. V was pared by 5 bases and J by 5 bases, with 6 bases of the junction left unmatched. This CDR3 is built from 15 residues. CDR3: CASSDGTANNSPLHF. CDR3 sequence (DNA): TGTGCCAGCAGCGACGGGACAGCCAATAATTCACCCCTCCACTTT.